A single sample is the source of the 9 T cell receptor beta chains below, sequenced in a study of blood T cell repertoires in COVID-19. This table comes from immunoSEQ multiplex PCR, and its TCRdb copy is limited to in-frame clones, with some not included. Among about 160,000 clones, roughly nine tenths were seen once, and the ten largest hold 4%. Sequenced sample: peripheral blood. All receptors derive from a woman in her 70s with acute or convalescent COVID-19.

DNA of the CDR3: TGTGCCTGGGGGCCCAGGACTAGCGGTGCAAAAGAGACCCAGTACTTC. As protein: CAWGPRTSGAKETQYF. The J gene is TRBJ2-5, the V gene TRBV30; TRBD2 matches at 10 bases. Germline V gene sequence: CDR1 GTSNPN, CDR2 SVGIG (reference sequence). CDR3 size: 16 residues. V lost 5 bases, J lost 3 bases, and 12 bases stayed unmatched.

A few counts support this clone. The chain is built from TRBV4-1 and TRBJ2-2; TRBD1 aligns across 8 bases. In germline, CDR1 is MGHRA, CDR2 YSYEKL. Unmatched junction bases numbered 2, after V lost 2 bases and J lost 0 bases. The CDR3 runs 16 residues. CDR3 bases: TGCGCCAGCAGCCAACTGGGACAGGCGAACACCGGGGAGCTGTTTTTT. Its translation is CASSQLGQANTGELFF.

The chain couples TRBV19 to TRBJ1-4; TRBD1 aligns across 9 bases. The germline V gene encodes CDR1 LNHDA and CDR2 SQIVND (reference sequence). The CDR3 is 16 residues long. V shed 8 bases, J shed 3 bases, and the junction held 10 bases outside the gene matches. The CDR3 nucleotides are TGTGCCAGTGCTATACAGGGGGCGCTGGCTAATGAAAAACTGTTTTTT. It codes for CASAIQGALANEKLFF.

The V gene is TRBV11-3, the J gene TRBJ2-7, with TRBD1 as a possible D gene (6 bases). The CDR3 is 12 residues long. V dropped 5 bases and J dropped 7 bases, with 12 bases sitting between them. Germline V CDR1 and CDR2: SGHNT, YENEEA. The CDR3 sequence is CASSPGAGEQYF. The CDR3 DNA reads TGTGCCAGCAGCCCAGGGGCTGGGGAGCAGTACTTC. Looking up the rest from reference TRBV11-3 and TRBJ2-7 gives the full variable domain: EAGVVQSPRYKIIEKKQPVAFWCNPISGHNTLYWYLQNLGQGPELLIRYENEEAVDDSQLPKDRFSAERLKGVDSTLKIQPAELGDSAVYLCASSPGAGEQYFGPGTRLTVT.

The gene calls are TRBV30 and TRBJ1-6; 8 positions match TRBD1. The CDR3 is 15 residues long. CDR1 GTSNPN and CDR2 SVGIG come from the germline V gene (reference sequence). V shed 3 bases and J 5 bases; nucleotides not matched to a gene: 6. The DNA of the CDR3 is TGTGCCTGGAGCCATTCAGGGGGCCATAATTCACCCCTCCACTTT. Translation: CAWSHSGGHNSPLHF.

The V call is TRBV19, the J call TRBJ1-2, with 8 bases matching TRBD1. Germline V CDR1 and CDR2: LNHDA, SQIVND (reference sequence). V dropped 4 bases and J dropped 2; count of bases not matched to a gene: 6. The CDR3 runs to 15 residues. The CDR3 DNA reads TGTGCCAGTAGTAGAAACAGGGGGATCAACTATGGCTACACCTTC. This codes for CASSRNRGINYGYTF.

The genes are TRBV28 and TRBJ1-2, with 9 positions matching TRBD1. Trimming took 4 bases from V and 3 from J; bases not matched to a gene: 6. Looked up from germline, CDR1 is MDHEN and CDR2 is SYDVKM. The CDR3 length is 15 residues. The DNA of the CDR3 is TGTGCCAGCAGTTACGTGGGACAGGGTTACTATGGCTACACCTTC. Translating it yields CASSYVGQGYYGYTF.

The chain joins TRBV6-2 or TRBV6-3 to TRBJ2-5; 7 nucleotides line up with TRBD1. Germline CDR1 is MNHEY and CDR2 is SVGEGT. V gave up 4 bases and J gave up 5 bases; unmatched junction bases: 7. The length of the CDR3 is 14 residues. CDR3 residues: CASSLQGIGETQYF. The CDR3 bases are TGTGCCAGCAGTTTACAGGGGATAGGTGAGACCCAGTACTTC.

CDR3 protein: CASSRNTGAAQPQHF. DNA for the CDR3: TGTGCCAGCAGCAGAAATACAGGGGCCGCTCAGCCCCAGCATTTT. This sequence joins TRBV7-9 and TRBJ1-5; TRBD1 matches 7 bases. This CDR3 comprises 15 residues. CDR1 and CDR2 from the germline V gene are SEHNR and FQNEAQ (reference sequence). The ends lost 5 bases at V and 6 bases at J; junction bases unmatched: 10.